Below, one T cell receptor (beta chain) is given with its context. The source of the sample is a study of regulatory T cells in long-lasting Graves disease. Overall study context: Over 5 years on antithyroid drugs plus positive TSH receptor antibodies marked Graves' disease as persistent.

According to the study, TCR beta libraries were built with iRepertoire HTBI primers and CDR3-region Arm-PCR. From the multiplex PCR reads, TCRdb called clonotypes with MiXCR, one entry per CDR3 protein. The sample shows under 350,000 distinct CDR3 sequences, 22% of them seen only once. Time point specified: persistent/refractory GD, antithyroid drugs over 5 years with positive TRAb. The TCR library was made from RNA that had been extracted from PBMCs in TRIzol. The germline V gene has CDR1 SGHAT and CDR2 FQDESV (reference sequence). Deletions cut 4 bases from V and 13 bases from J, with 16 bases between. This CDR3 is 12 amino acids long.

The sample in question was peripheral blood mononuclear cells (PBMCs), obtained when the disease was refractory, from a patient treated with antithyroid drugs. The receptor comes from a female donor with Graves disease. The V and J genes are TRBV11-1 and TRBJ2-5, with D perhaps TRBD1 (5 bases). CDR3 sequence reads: CASSSRSGPMYF. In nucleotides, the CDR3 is TGTGCCAGCAGCTCCCGGTCAGGGCCCATGTACTTC.